This TCR beta chain comes out of a study of graft-versus-host responses after intestinal transplantation. Turning to the study itself: Each patient got anti-thymocyte globulin induction, then tacrolimus and steroids for roughly 3 years. Study results and limitations: The marrow of recipients harbored GvH clones, and ileum or blood showed some of them first. When patients had graft-donor T cell macrochimerism, their allografts held high graft-versus-host to host-versus-graft clonal ratios.

Details on this clone: Its antigen is undetermined.

The method was immunoSEQ multiplex PCR; TCRdb's version includes in-frame clones alone and lacks a portion of them. Of over 55,000 clones listed, about 87% are singletons. The ends lost 3 bases at V and 0 bases at J; junction bases unmatched: 9. The CDR3 is 19 amino acids. Germline loops: CDR1 LNHDA, CDR2 SQIVND (reference sequence). J is TRBJ2-2 and V is TRBV19; 11 nucleotides agree with TRBD2. This TCR was sampled from a human donor who was the organ donor for an intestinal transplant. The material was unstimulated CD4+ T cells sorted from spleen or lymph node cells, obtained before transplant. DNA of the CDR3: TGTGCCAGTAGTATCCCCGTCGTAGCGGGGGGGACGAACACCGGGGAGCTGTTTTTT. It codes for CASSIPVVAGGTNTGELFF.